One sample yielded the 29 T cell receptor beta chains listed below, sequenced in a study of long-term antiretroviral therapy in people with HIV. Running of the v3.0 immunoSEQ assay took place at survey level. The repertoire was sequenced with immunoSEQ multiplex PCR; TCRdb's copy has only in-frame clones and lacks some. This sample has 25,000 to 35,000 clones, with 85% to 90% found just once. The sequenced sample was unsorted PBMCs, obtained 0.8 years after starting antiretroviral therapy. The source is a woman aged 25-40 years with HIV.

The chain combines TRBV30 with TRBJ1-2; D may be TRBD1 (5 bases). Per the germline V gene, CDR1 is GTSNPN and CDR2 is SVGIG (reference sequence). The CDR3 contains 15 residues. Between the trimmed V and J ends, which lost 1 base and 2 bases, there was a span of 14 bases. The CDR3 sequence: CAWSEWLGRNYGYTF. The CDR3 DNA reads as TGTGCCTGGAGTGAATGGTTGGGACGAAACTATGGCTACACCTTC.

V and J are TRBV6-1 and TRBJ1-4; TRBD1 matches 10 bases. Germline values: CDR1 MNHNS, CDR2 SASEGT. Losses at the gene ends were 4 bases for V and 8 bases for J; bases not matched to a gene: 4. This CDR3 spans 14 amino acids. The CDR3 spells CASSAGTGVEKLFF. The CDR3 DNA reads TGTGCCAGCAGTGCCGGGACAGGGGTCGAAAAACTGTTTTTT.

The J gene is TRBJ1-5, the V gene TRBV6-6; possible D gene TRBD1, 6 bases. CDR1 MNHNY and CDR2 SVGAGI come from the germline V gene (reference sequence). The germline V and J ends were trimmed by 3 bases and 11 bases, with 14 bases remaining between them. CDR3 length: 13 amino acids. CDR3 DNA sequence: TGTGCCAGCAGTTATTTCGAGACAGGTACCCAGCATTTT. This gives the protein CASSYFETGTQHF.

This chain links TRBV15 with TRBJ2-7, with D perhaps given as TRBD1 or TRBD2 (5 bases each). Germline assignment: CDR1 LNHNV and CDR2 YYDKDF (reference sequence). V was trimmed by 3 bases and J by 2 bases, leaving 17 bases between them. CDR3 size: 16 residues. The CDR3, as DNA: TGTGCCACCAGCAGGGGCCGGGACGCCGTACCCTACGAGCAGTACGTC. Translated, it gives CATSRGRDAVPYEQYV.

The CDR3 sequence is CASSPGRYGYTF. The CDR3 DNA reads as TGTGCCAGCAGTCCTGGGCGGTATGGCTACACCTTC. J is TRBJ1-2 and V is TRBV28; D gene ambiguous. CDR3 length: 12 residues. The germline V gene encodes CDR1 MDHEN and CDR2 SYDVKM. V was shortened by 5 bases and J by 5 bases, with 9 bases between the two germline ends.

The CDR3 loop reads CASSPPARSYEQYV. CDR3 DNA sequence: TGTGCCAGCAGCCCACCCGCCCGCTCCTACGAGCAGTACGTC. The chain joins TRBV5-6 to TRBJ2-7; D is unclear. CDR1 is SGHDT and CDR2 is YYEEEE in the germline V gene. Trimming cost V 4 bases and J 0 bases, with 11 bases left between them. The CDR3 is 14 amino acids.

The chain joins TRBV30 to TRBJ2-7; 7 bases are a match to TRBD2. V gave up 5 bases and J gave up 3 bases; unmatched junction bases: 7. The germline V gene has CDR1 GTSNPN and CDR2 SVGIG (reference sequence). The CDR3 is made up of 13 amino acids. For the CDR3, the DNA is TGTGCCTGGCAACAAGGGGACTACTACGAGCAGTACTTC. It is translated as CAWQQGDYYEQYF.

This sequence joins TRBV6-1 and TRBJ2-1, with 9 positions matching TRBD1. CDR1 is MNHNS and CDR2 is SASEGT in the germline V gene. After removal of 1 base from V and 2 bases from J, the junction contained 3 bases not matched to a gene. The CDR3 has 16 residues. CDR3 sequence (DNA): TGTGCCAGCAGTGAAGAGGGGACAGGGCCCTACAATGAGCAGTTCTTC. It is translated as CASSEEGTGPYNEQFF.

The chain uses TRBV5-5 and TRBJ1-1; 10 bases fit TRBD1. V dropped 5 bases and J dropped 0; count of bases not matched to a gene: 7. The CDR3 is made up of 16 amino acids. CDR1 and CDR2 (germline): SGHKS, YYEKEE (reference sequence). The CDR3 DNA sequence: TGTGCCAGCAGGACCGACAGGGGGCCAATGAACACTGAAGCTTTCTTT. Amino acid sequence: CASRTDRGPMNTEAFF.

The J gene is TRBJ2-3, the V gene TRBV30; D gene unclear. Per germline, CDR1 GTSNPN and CDR2 SVGIG (reference sequence). There are 17 residues in the CDR3. Trimming cost V 0 bases and J 1 base, with 17 bases left between them. The CDR3 region is CAWSVVPNVYRTDTQYF. The CDR3 region has the DNA TGTGCCTGGAGTGTAGTTCCCAACGTTTACCGCACAGATACGCAGTATTTT.

The J gene is TRBJ1-2, the V gene TRBV28; D uncertain. This CDR3 comprises 12 residues. Germline-derived CDR1 and CDR2 are MDHEN and SYDVKM. V lost 3 bases, J lost 6 bases, and 8 bases lay in between. The DNA for the CDR3 is TGTGCCAGCAGTTTGTTGCCGGATGGCTACACCTTC. Protein: CASSLLPDGYTF.

This clone was counted between two and nine times. Other DNA sequences in the same sample also yield this CDR3. V and J are TRBV30 and TRBJ1-1; no clear D gene. The CDR3 extends over 13 amino acids. Trimming pared 0 bases from V and 1 base from J, leaving 6 bases between. Germline-derived CDR1 and CDR2 are GTSNPN and SVGIG (reference sequence). CDR3 loop: CAWSVGGNTEAFF. CDR3 DNA: TGTGCCTGGAGTGTGGGCGGGAACACTGAAGCTTTCTTT.

The chain links TRBV7-9 to TRBJ2-1; 11 bases line up with TRBD1. The CDR3 has 15 amino acids. Germline V gene lookup returns CDR1 SEHNR and CDR2 FQNEAQ (reference sequence). Trimming cost V 5 bases and J 12 bases; bases outside gene matches: 12. CDR3 region: CASSPDRGLESWQFF. CDR3 DNA sequence: TGTGCCAGCAGCCCGGACAGGGGGCTTGAAAGTTGGCAGTTCTTC.

V is TRBV14 and J is TRBJ2-2; D is unclear. The germline V gene has CDR1 SGHDN and CDR2 FVKESK. V was clipped by 4 bases and J by 4 bases, with 13 bases between them. This CDR3 has 15 residues. The CDR3 region has the DNA TGTGCCAGCAGCCGCGAGGTAGCCTCCACCGGGGAGCTGTTTTTT. Translation gives CASSREVASTGELFF.

The chain couples TRBV23-1 to TRBJ1-2; D not certain. TRBV23-1 is classed as an ORF, of uncertain function. This CDR3 is 17 amino acids long. Deletions cut 7 bases from V and 2 bases from J, with 23 bases between. Here the CDR3 DNA reads TGCGCCAGCACCCTAGACCTTGTCCCACCGAACAACTATGGCTACACCTTC. Its translation: CASTLDLVPPNNYGYTF.

The chain has TRBV6-6 and TRBJ1-5; D is perhaps TRBD1 (6 bases). Germline CDR1 reads MNHNY; CDR2 reads SVGAGI (reference sequence). There are 14 residues in the CDR3. The V gene lost 7 bases and the J gene lost 0 bases, with 10 bases spanning the gap. The CDR3: CASNRGASNQPQHF. CDR3 DNA sequence: TGTGCCAGCAATCGGGGGGCTAGCAATCAGCCCCAGCATTTT.

The chain employs TRBV5-1 and TRBJ1-1; D might be TRBD1 (6 bases). The CDR3 has 13 amino acids. V was pared by 4 bases and J by 4 bases, with 11 bases between. Germline loops: CDR1 SGHRS, CDR2 YFSETQ. CDR3 amino acids: CASSTRGVTEAFF. In DNA form, the CDR3 reads TGCGCCAGCAGCACAAGGGGGGTCACTGAAGCTTTCTTT.

The chain combines TRBV12-5 with TRBJ2-1; D is perhaps TRBD2 (5 bases). V lost 3 bases and J 4 bases, leaving 13 bases between the germline ends. CDR1 is LGHNT, CDR2 FRNRAP, per germline. This CDR3 contains 15 residues. The DNA for the CDR3 is TGTGCTAGTGGTTTAGGCCCCCGCGGGTACAATGAGCAGTTCTTC. Translating it yields CASGLGPRGYNEQFF.

This clone has a handful of counts. The chain links TRBV10-2 to TRBJ1-2; D is unclear. The CDR3 runs to 11 residues. V dropped 8 bases and J dropped 4 bases, with 8 bases sitting between them. Germline CDR1 is WSHSY and CDR2 is SAAADI. CDR3 protein: CASHTLYGYTF. The CDR3 nucleotides read TGCGCCAGCCATACTCTCTATGGCTACACCTTC.

J is TRBJ1-1 and V is TRBV29-1, with a weak D call TRBD1 (6 bases). V lost 5 bases and J 3 bases, leaving 13 bases between the germline ends. Germline values: CDR1 SQVTM, CDR2 ANQGSEA. The CDR3 has 13 amino acids. The CDR3 DNA sequence: TGCAGCGTTTCAAGGGGGAGTGACACTGAAGCTTTCTTT. This sequence encodes CSVSRGSDTEAFF.

The gene calls are TRBV14 and TRBJ2-1; D is perhaps TRBD1 or TRBD2 (5 bases each). The CDR3 covers 13 residues. The V end was cut by 9 bases, the J end by 4 bases, with 13 bases between. Per the germline V gene, CDR1 is SGHDN and CDR2 is FVKESK. The CDR3 nucleotides are TGTGCCAGTGGGGGTCACTTTTACAATGAGCAGTTCTTC. This gives the protein CASGGHFYNEQFF.

The chain is built from TRBV9 and TRBJ1-6, with TRBD1 as a possible D gene (5 bases). This CDR3 comprises 18 residues. The V and J ends lost 0 bases and 4 bases respectively, with 17 bases between them. CDR1 and CDR2 from the germline V gene are SGDLS and YYNGEE. The CDR3 region is CASSVGMGRAKYNSPLHF. Here the CDR3 DNA reads TGTGCCAGCAGCGTAGGGATGGGCAGGGCGAAATATAATTCACCCCTCCACTTT. The full variable domain, with the rest looked up from reference TRBV9 and TRBJ1-6, is DSGVTQTPKHLITATGQRVTLRCSPRSGDLSVYWYQQSLDQGLQFLIQYYNGEERAKGNILERFSAQQFPDLHSELNLSSLELGDSALYFCASSVGMGRAKYNSPLHFGNGTRLTVT.

The rearrangement joins TRBV7-6 to TRBJ2-3; TRBD2 matches at 9 bases. V lost 4 bases, J lost 0 bases, and 5 bases stayed unmatched. The CDR3 has 16 residues. The germline V gene has CDR1 SGHVS and CDR2 FNYEAQ. CDR3 region: CASSSLAGMSTDTQYF. For the CDR3, the DNA is TGTGCCAGCAGCTCCCTAGCGGGGATGAGCACAGATACGCAGTATTTT.

J is TRBJ2-7 and V is TRBV2; D remains ambiguous. Germline V gives CDR1 SNHLY, CDR2 FYNNEI. CDR3 size: 14 residues. V was pared by 5 bases and J by 0 bases, with 11 bases between. CDR3 sequence (DNA): TGTGCCAGCAGTATTGGGCAACTCTCCTACGAGCAGTACGTC. Protein product: CASSIGQLSYEQYV.

This chain connects TRBV7-8 to TRBJ1-3; D is uncertain. Germline-derived CDR1 and CDR2 are SGHVS and FQNEAQ. Trimming left V 2 bases short and J 1 base short, with 6 bases between. This CDR3 has 14 residues. The CDR3 DNA sequence: TGTGCCAGCAGCTTACTGGGGTCTGGAAACACCATATATTTT. Its translation is CASSLLGSGNTIYF.

J is TRBJ2-3 and V is TRBV6-1; TRBD2 might be the D (5 bases). V gave up 8 bases and J gave up 3 bases, with 18 bases separating them. The germline V gene has CDR1 MNHNS and CDR2 SASEGT. The CDR3 has 15 amino acids. The chain's CDR3 is CASVSDRTGTDTQYF. The CDR3 nucleotides read TGTGCCAGCGTGTCAGATCGCACGGGAACAGATACGCAGTATTTT.

V and J are TRBV4-1 and TRBJ1-2; TRBD1 aligns across 7 bases. V was pared by 0 bases and J by 1 base, with 2 bases of the junction left unmatched. Germline CDR1 and CDR2: MGHRA and YSYEKL. The CDR3 spans 15 residues. The chain's CDR3 is CASSQEQGINYGYTF. CDR3 bases: TGCGCCAGCAGCCAAGAACAGGGGATTAACTATGGCTACACCTTC.

This chain links TRBV2 with TRBJ1-1; 7 bases agree with TRBD1. With V trimmed by 8 bases and J by 0 bases, 3 bases remained unmatched. The germline gives CDR1 SNHLY, CDR2 FYNNEI. The CDR3 runs 13 residues. CDR3 sequence: CASGGQLNTEAFF. CDR3 DNA: TGTGCCAGCGGGGGACAGTTGAACACTGAAGCTTTCTTT.

V usage is TRBV19 and J usage is TRBJ1-1, with 10 bases identical to TRBD1. The CDR3 runs 18 residues. Germline loops: CDR1 LNHDA, CDR2 SQIVND (reference sequence). V dropped 3 bases and J dropped 1; count of bases not matched to a gene: 11. CDR3 nucleotide sequence: TGTGCCAGTAGTATTCGGGGTGGGACAGGGGCTCCGAACACTGAAGCTTTCTTT. It codes for CASSIRGGTGAPNTEAFF.